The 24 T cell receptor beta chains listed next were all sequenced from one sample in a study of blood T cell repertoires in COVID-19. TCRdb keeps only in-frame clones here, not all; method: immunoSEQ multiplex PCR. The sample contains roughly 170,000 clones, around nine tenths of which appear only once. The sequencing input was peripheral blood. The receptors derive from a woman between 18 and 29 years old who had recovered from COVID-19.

CDR3 amino acids: CASSLVSTSYNEQFF. The CDR3 DNA follows: TGTGCCAGCAGCTTGGTTAGCACCTCCTACAATGAGCAGTTCTTC. This sequence joins TRBV5-4 and TRBJ2-1; unclear D gene. V lost 0 bases and J lost 0, with 7 bases in between. Germline-derived CDR1 and CDR2 are SGHNT and YYREEE (reference sequence). This CDR3 has 15 amino acids.

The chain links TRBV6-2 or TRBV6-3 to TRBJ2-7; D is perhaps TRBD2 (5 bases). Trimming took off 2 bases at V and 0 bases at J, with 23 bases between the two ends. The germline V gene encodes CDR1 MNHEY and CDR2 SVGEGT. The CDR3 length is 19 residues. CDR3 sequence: CASSYDSRLAGQSSYEQYV. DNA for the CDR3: TGTGCCAGCAGTTACGACTCGCGTCTCGCGGGCCAAAGCTCCTACGAGCAGTACGTC.

CDR3 DNA: TGCGCCAGCAGCTCGCGCGGGACGGGATCCCCAGATACGCAGTATTTT. Translating gives CASSSRGTGSPDTQYF. The chain joins TRBV5-1 to TRBJ2-3, with D maybe TRBD2 (6 bases). Trimming stripped 3 bases from V and 4 bases from J, with 18 bases between. This CDR3 has 16 amino acids. CDR1 is SGHRS, CDR2 YFSETQ, per germline.

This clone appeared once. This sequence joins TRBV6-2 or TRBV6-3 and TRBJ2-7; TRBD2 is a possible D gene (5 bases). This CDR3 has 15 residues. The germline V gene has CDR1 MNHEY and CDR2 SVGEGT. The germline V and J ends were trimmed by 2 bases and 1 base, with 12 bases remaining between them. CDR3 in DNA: TGTGCCAGCAGTTACCGTCTAGCCGATTCCTACGAGCAGTACTTC. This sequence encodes CASSYRLADSYEQYF.

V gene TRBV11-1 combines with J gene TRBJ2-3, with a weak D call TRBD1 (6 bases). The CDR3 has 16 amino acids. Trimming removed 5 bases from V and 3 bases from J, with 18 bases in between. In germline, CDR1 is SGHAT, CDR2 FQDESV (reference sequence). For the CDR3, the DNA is TGTGCCAGCAGCCCCTTGGGGGCGAGGATGACAGATACGCAGTATTTT. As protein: CASSPLGARMTDTQYF. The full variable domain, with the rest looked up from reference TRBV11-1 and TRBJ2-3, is EAEVAQSPRYKITEKSQAVAFWCDPISGHATLYWYRQILGQGPELLVQFQDESVVDDSQLPKDRFSAERLKGVDSTLKIQPAELGDSAMYLCASSPLGARMTDTQYFGPGTRLTVL.

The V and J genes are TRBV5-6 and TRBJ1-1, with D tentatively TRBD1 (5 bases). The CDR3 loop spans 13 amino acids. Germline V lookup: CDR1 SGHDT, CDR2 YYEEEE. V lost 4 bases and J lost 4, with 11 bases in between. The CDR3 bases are TGTGCCAGCAGCCGCTCAGGGTTCACTGAAGCTTTCTTT. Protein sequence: CASSRSGFTEAFF.

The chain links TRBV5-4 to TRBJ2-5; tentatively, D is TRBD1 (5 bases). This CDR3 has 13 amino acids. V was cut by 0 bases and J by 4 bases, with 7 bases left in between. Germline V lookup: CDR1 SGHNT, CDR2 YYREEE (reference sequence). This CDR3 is CASSLGQGETQYF. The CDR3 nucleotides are TGTGCCAGCAGCTTGGGGCAGGGAGAGACCCAGTACTTC.

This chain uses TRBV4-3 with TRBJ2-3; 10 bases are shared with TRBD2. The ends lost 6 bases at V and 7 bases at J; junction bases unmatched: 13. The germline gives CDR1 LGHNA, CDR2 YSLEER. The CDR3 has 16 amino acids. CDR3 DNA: TGCGCCAGCAGTTCTCGCCGGGCTAGCGGGAGATATACGCAGTATTTT. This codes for CASSSRRASGRYTQYF.

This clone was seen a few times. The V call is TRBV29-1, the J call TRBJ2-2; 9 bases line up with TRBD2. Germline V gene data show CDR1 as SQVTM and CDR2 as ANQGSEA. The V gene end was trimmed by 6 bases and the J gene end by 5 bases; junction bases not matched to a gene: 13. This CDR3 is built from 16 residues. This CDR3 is CSVLGAGGPRTGELFF. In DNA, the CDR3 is TGCAGCGTACTCGGGGCGGGAGGGCCTCGGACCGGGGAGCTGTTTTTT.

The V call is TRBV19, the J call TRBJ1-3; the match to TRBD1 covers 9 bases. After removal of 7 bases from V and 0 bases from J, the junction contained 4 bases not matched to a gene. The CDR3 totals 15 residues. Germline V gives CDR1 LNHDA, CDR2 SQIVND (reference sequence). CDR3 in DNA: TGTGCCAGTACTACGACAGGGGGCTCTGGAAACACCATATATTTT. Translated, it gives CASTTTGGSGNTIYF. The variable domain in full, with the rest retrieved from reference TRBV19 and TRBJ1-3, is DGGITQSPKYLFRKEGQNVTLSCEQNLNHDAMYWYRQDPGQGLRLIYYSQIVNDFQKGDIAEGYSVSREKKESFPLTVTSAQKNPTAFYLCASTTTGGSGNTIYFGEGSWLTVV.

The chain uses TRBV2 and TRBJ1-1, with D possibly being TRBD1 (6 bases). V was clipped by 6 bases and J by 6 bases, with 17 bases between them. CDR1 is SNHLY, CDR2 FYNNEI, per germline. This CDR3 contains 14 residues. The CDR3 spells CASSAQRGGAEAFF. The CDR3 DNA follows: TGTGCCAGCAGCGCCCAACGAGGGGGGGCTGAAGCTTTCTTT.

CDR3 DNA: TGCGCCAGCAGCCAGGAGGGACAGGGGCCTTCACCCCTCCACTTT. Translated, it gives CASSQEGQGPSPLHF. V gene TRBV4-3 combines with J gene TRBJ1-6, with TRBD1 identical over 10 bases. Unmatched junction bases numbered 5, after V lost 3 bases and J lost 9 bases. The CDR3 extends over 15 amino acids. Germline values: CDR1 LGHNA, CDR2 YSLEER.

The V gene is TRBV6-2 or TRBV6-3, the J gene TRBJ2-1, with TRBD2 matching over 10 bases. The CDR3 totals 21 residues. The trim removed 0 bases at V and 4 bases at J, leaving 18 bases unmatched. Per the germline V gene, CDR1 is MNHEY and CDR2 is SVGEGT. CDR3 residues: CASSYSRFSLAGASLYNEQFF. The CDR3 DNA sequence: TGTGCCAGCAGTTACTCGAGGTTTTCGCTAGCGGGGGCGTCCCTATACAATGAGCAGTTCTTC.

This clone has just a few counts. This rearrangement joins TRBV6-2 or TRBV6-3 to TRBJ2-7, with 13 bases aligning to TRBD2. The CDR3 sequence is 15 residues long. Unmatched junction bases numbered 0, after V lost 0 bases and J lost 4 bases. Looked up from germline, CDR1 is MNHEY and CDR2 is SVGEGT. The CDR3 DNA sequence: TGTGCCAGCAGTTACTCGACTAGCGGGGGGTACGAGCAGTACTTC. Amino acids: CASSYSTSGGYEQYF.

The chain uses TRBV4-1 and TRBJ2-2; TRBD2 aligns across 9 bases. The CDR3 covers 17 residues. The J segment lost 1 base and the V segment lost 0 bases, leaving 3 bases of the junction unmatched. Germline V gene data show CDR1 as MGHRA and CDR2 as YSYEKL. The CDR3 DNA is TGCGCCAGCAGCCAAGATAGCGGGGGCTGGAACACCGGGGAGCTGTTTTTT. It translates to CASSQDSGGWNTGELFF.

CDR3 DNA sequence: TGTGCCAGCAGTTTATCACCGAGCTCCTACAATGAGCAGTTCTTC. The encoded protein is CASSLSPSSYNEQFF. The rearrangement joins TRBV27 to TRBJ2-1; D is uncertain. V was clipped by 0 bases and J by 0 bases, with 6 bases between them. Per germline, CDR1 MNHEY and CDR2 SMNVEV (reference sequence). The CDR3 is 15 amino acids.

CDR3 bases: TGTGCCAGCAGCGGAGGAGAGTTCTCCACAGATACGCAGTATTTT. The encoded protein is CASSGGEFSTDTQYF. The chain uses TRBV9 and TRBJ2-3, with unresolved D. Trimming cost V 3 bases and J 2 bases, with 13 bases left between them. The CDR3 consists of 15 residues. From germline, CDR1 is SGDLS and CDR2 YYNGEE.

The CDR3 DNA reads TGTGCCAGCAGTGAAGTGGGAGGGAGTGGCATCTATGGCTACACCTTC. Translated, it gives CASSEVGGSGIYGYTF. The V gene is TRBV6-1, the J gene TRBJ1-2; D ambiguous. From germline, CDR1 is MNHNS and CDR2 SASEGT. The germline V and J ends were trimmed by 1 base and 4 bases, with 16 bases remaining between them. The CDR3 consists of 16 residues.

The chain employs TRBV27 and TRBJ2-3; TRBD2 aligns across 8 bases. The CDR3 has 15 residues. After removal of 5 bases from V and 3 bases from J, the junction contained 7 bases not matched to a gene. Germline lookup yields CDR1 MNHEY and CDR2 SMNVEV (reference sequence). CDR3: CASSPPTSATDTQYF. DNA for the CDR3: TGTGCCAGCAGTCCGCCGACTAGCGCAACAGATACGCAGTATTTT.

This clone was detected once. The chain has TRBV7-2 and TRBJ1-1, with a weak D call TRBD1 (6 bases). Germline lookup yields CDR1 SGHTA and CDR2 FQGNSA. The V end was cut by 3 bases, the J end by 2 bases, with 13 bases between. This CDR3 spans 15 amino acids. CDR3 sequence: CASSFQGSRNTEAFF. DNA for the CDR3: TGTGCCAGCAGCTTCCAGGGGAGCCGAAACACTGAAGCTTTCTTT. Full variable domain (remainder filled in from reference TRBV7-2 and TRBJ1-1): GAGVSQSPSNKVTEKGKDVELRCDPISGHTALYWYRQSLGQGLEFLIYFQGNSAPDKSGLPSDRFSAERTGGSVSTLTIQRTQQEDSAVYLCASSFQGSRNTEAFFGQGTRLTVV.

This CDR3 reads CASSQSSSGSFVRVTGELFF. The DNA for the CDR3 is TGTGCCAGCAGCCAAAGCTCTAGCGGGAGCTTCGTTCGCGTCACCGGGGAGCTGTTTTTT. The chain uses TRBV3-1 (or the pseudogene TRBV3-2) and TRBJ2-2; 10 bases are a match to TRBD2. CDR3 length equals 20 residues. After removal of 2 bases from V and 4 bases from J, the junction contained 16 bases not matched to a gene. Germline V gene sequence: CDR1 LGHDT, CDR2 YNNKEL (reference sequence).

CDR3 DNA: TGTGCCAGCAGCTCGGGGGGGACACAAGAGACCCAGTACTTC. Protein product: CASSSGGTQETQYF. V is TRBV11-3 and J is TRBJ2-5; 8 bases agree with TRBD2. V gave up 4 bases and J gave up 2 bases; unmatched junction bases: 3. Per the germline V gene, CDR1 is SGHNT and CDR2 is YENEEA. The CDR3 has 14 residues. Full variable domain (outside the CDR3, taken from reference TRBV11-3 and TRBJ2-5): EAGVVQSPRYKIIEKKQPVAFWCNPISGHNTLYWYLQNLGQGPELLIRYENEEAVDDSQLPKDRFSAERLKGVDSTLKIQPAELGDSAVYLCASSSGGTQETQYFGPGTRLLVL.

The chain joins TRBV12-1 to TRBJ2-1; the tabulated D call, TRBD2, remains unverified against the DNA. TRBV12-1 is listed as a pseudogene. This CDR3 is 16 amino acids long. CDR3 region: CASSLPGLAGEYEQFF. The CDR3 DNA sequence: TGTGCCAGCAGCCTCCCGGGACTAGCGGGGGAGTATGAGCAGTTCTTC.

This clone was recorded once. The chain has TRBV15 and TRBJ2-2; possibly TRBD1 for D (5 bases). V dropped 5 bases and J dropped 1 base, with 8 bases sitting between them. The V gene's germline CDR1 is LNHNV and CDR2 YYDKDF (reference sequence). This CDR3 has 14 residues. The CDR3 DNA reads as TGTGCCACCAGCGACCAGGGGAACACCGGGGAGCTGTTTTTT. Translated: CATSDQGNTGELFF.